This T cell receptor (beta chain) is from a study of CD8+ T cells in alopecia areata. Details on this clone: Its antigen is currently unknown.

The authors sorted CD4+ and CD8+ T cells from PBMCs. The sequencing template was cDNA reverse transcribed from extracted RNA. The protocol was immunoSEQ multiplex PCR, while the TCRdb copy is restricted to in-frame clones and leaves out a portion. The sample includes 130,000 to 150,000 clones, about three fifths of them seen just once. General observations from the study: Scalp samples also contribute reads from the resident alphabeta T cells found in normal skin. Possibly because of HLA-related factors, TCR sharing was less clear across patients than in mice. Elevated clonality characterized lesional scalp relative to normal scalp, particularly in alopecia totalis/universalis.

Sequencing was done on a sample of CD8+ T cells sorted from blood. The sequence came from a human donor in good health.

In DNA form, the CDR3 reads TGCAGCGTTAGGAAAACGGAGGGCCAAACCGGGGAGCTGTTTTTT. This sequence encodes CSVRKTEGQTGELFF. The chain has TRBV29-1 and TRBJ2-2, with D perhaps matching TRBD2 (6 bases). Germline CDR1 SQVTM, CDR2 ANQGSEA. Trimming removed 5 bases at V and 5 bases at J, with 18 bases between. This CDR3 contains 15 residues.